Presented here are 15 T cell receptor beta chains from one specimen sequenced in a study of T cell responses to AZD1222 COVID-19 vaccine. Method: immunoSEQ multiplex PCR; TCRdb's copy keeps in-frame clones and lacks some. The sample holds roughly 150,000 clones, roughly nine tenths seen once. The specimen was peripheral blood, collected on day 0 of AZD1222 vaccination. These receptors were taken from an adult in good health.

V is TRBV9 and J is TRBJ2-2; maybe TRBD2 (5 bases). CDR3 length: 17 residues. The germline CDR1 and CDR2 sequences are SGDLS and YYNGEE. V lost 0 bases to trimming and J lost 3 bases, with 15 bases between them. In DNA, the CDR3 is TGTGCCAGCAGCGTAGAGAGTGCGGGCTCCTACACCGGGGAGCTGTTTTTT. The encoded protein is CASSVESAGSYTGELFF.

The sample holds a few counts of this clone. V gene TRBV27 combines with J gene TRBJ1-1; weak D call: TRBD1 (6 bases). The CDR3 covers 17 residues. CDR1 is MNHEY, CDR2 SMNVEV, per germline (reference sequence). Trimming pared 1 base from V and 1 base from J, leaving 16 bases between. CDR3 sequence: CASSLCPSRQENTEAFF. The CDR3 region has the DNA TGTGCCAGCAGTTTATGTCCGAGTAGACAGGAGAACACTGAAGCTTTCTTT.

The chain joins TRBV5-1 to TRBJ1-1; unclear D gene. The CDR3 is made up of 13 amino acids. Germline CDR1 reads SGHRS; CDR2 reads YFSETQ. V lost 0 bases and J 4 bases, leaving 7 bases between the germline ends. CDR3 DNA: TGCGCCAGCAGCTTGGACAGCACCACTGAAGCTTTCTTT. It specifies CASSLDSTTEAFF.

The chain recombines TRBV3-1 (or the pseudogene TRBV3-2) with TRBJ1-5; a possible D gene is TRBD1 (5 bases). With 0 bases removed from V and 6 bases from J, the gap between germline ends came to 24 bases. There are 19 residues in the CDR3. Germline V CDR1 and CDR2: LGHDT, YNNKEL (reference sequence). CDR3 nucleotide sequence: TGTGCCAGCAGCCAAGATTGGGTTATTAGCGTTGGGGGGTTTCAGCCCCAGCATTTT. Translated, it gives CASSQDWVISVGGFQPQHF.

The CDR3 DNA reads as TGTGCCAGCGGGTCAAGCTGGGGGGGTAGCACTGAAGCTTTCTTT. Protein product: CASGSSWGGSTEAFF. The chain couples TRBV6-5 to TRBJ1-1; tentatively, D is TRBD1 (5 bases). The germline CDR1 and CDR2 sequences are MNHEY and SVGAGI. Trimming shortened V by 8 bases and J by 4 bases, and 20 bases separated the two germline ends. The CDR3 runs 15 residues.

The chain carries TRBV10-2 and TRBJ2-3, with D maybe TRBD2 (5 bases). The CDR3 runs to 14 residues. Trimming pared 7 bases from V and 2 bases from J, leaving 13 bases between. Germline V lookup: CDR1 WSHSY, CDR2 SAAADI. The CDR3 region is CASTQSDFTDTQYF. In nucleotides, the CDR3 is TGCGCCAGCACCCAATCGGACTTCACAGATACGCAGTATTTT.

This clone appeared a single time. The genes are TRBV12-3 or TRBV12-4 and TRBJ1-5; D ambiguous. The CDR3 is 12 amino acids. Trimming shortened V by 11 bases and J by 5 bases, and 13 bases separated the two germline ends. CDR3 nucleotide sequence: TGTGCCCCCCTGGAGGAAGATCAGCCCCAGCATTTT. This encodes CAPLEEDQPQHF.

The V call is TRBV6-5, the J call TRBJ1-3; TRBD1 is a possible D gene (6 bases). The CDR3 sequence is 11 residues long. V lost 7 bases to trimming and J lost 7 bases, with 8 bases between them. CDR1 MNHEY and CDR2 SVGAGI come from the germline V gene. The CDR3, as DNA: TGTGCCAGCACTCAGGGGAACACCATATATTTT. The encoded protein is CASTQGNTIYF.

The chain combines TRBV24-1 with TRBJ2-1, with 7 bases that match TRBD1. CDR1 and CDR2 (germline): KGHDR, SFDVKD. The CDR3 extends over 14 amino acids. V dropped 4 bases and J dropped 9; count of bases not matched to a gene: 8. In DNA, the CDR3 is TGTGCCACCAGTGACAGGGACAGAGGGAGTGAGCAGTTCTTC. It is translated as CATSDRDRGSEQFF.

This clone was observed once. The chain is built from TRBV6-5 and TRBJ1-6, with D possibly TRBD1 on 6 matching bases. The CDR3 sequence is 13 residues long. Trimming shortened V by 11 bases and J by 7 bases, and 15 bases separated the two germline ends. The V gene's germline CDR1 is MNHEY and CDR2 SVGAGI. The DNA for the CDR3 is TGTGCCGCCAGAGGACAGACGAATTCACCCCTCCACTTT. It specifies CAARGQTNSPLHF.

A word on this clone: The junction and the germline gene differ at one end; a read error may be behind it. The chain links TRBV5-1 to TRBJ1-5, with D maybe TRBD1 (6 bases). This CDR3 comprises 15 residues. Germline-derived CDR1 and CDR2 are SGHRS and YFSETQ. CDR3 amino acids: CASSLGDNLNQPQHF. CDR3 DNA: TGCGCCAGCAGTTTGGGGGACAACCTCAATCAGCCCCAGCATTTT.

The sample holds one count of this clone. DNA of the CDR3: TGTGCCAGCAGTTCCCACTACGAGCAGTACTTC. Encoded protein: CASSSHYEQYF. This sequence joins TRBV6-2 or TRBV6-3 and TRBJ2-7, with unresolved D. Germline V gene sequence: CDR1 MNHEY, CDR2 SVGEGT. The CDR3 covers 11 residues. Trimming took 4 bases from V and 3 from J, leaving 4 bases between them.

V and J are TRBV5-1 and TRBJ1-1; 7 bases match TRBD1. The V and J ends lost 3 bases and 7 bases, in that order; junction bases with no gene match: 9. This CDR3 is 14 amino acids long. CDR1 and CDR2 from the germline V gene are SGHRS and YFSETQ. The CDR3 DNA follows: TGCGCCAGCAGCTCCCCTGGGTGGGACAGTGAAGCTTTCTTT. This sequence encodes CASSSPGWDSEAFF.

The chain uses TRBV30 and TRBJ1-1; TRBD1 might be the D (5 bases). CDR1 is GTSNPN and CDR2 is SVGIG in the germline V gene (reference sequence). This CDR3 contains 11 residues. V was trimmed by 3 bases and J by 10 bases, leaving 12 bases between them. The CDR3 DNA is TGTGCCTGGAGCCGAAATCAGGGAGCTTTCTTT. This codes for CAWSRNQGAFF.

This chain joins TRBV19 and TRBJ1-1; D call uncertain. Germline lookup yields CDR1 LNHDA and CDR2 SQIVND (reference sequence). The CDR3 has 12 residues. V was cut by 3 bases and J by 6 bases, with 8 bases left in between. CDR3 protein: CASSIRSAEAFF. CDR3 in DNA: TGTGCCAGTAGTATTCGGTCCGCTGAAGCTTTCTTT.